This TCR beta chain is drawn from a study of CD8+ T cells in alopecia areata. Background on the study: The drug, tofacitinib, lasted 6 to 18 months, followed by 6 months off drug. The authors scored treated patients' severity by affected scalp percentage.

Regarding treatment: oral pan-JAK inhibitor, 5-10 mg twice daily. Concerning this clone: The antigen remains undetermined.

The CDR3 is made up of 15 amino acids. Trimming removed 4 bases from V and 0 bases from J, with 7 bases in between. The germline gives CDR1 LGHNA, CDR2 YSLEER. Points from the study as a whole: A great number of expanded lesional clones endured in scalp and blood during tofacitinib. The study found TCR sharing across patients less clear than in mice, possibly for HLA reasons.

The sequencing template was cDNA reverse transcribed from extracted RNA. The protocol was immunoSEQ multiplex PCR, while the TCRdb copy is restricted to in-frame clones and leaves out a portion. The sample records 210,000 or so clones, approximately 72% being singletons. This chain joins TRBV4-3 and TRBJ2-6; D is unresolved. Sample: CD4+ T cells sorted from blood, taken at week 44, from a patient treated with tofacitinib. The sequence came from a human donor with alopecia areata. CDR3 in amino acids: CASSPQSSGANVLTF. CDR3 in DNA: TGCGCCAGCAGCCCCCAGAGCTCTGGGGCCAACGTCCTGACTTTC.